The TCR beta chain under discussion was sequenced for a study of blood T cell repertoires in COVID-19. The germline V and J ends were trimmed by 4 bases and 0 bases, with 10 bases remaining between them. This CDR3 has 14 amino acids. Germline V gene data show CDR1 as LNHDA and CDR2 as SQIVND (reference sequence). Profiled with immunoSEQ multiplex PCR; TCRdb holds only in-frame clones, not every one. The table includes under 250,000 clones, approximately 90% detected once. This receptor was identified in a middle-aged man who had recovered from COVID-19. Sequenced sample: PBMCs or T cells enriched from blood (not recorded which). The V and J genes are TRBV19 and TRBJ2-7; perhaps TRBD2 as D (6 bases). The CDR3 spells CASSKGGVSYEQYF. Here the CDR3 DNA reads TGTGCCAGTAGTAAGGGCGGGGTCTCCTACGAGCAGTACTTC.